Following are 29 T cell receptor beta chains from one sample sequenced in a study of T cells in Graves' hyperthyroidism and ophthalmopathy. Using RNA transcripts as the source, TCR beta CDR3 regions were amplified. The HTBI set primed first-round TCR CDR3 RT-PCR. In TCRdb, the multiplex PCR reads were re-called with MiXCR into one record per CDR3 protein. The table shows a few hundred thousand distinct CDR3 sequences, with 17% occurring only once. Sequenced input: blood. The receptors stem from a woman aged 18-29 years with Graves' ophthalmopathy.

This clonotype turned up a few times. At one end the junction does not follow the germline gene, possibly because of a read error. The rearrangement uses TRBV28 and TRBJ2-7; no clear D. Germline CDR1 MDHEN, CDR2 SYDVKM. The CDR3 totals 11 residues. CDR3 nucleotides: TGTGCCAGCATGGACGGGTACGAGCAGCACTTC. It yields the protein CASMDGYEQHF.

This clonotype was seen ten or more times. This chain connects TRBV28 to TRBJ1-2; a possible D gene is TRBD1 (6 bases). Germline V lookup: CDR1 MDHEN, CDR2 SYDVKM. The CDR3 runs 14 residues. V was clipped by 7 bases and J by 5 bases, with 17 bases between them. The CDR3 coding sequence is TGTGCCAGCACCAAAGGGGGGGCAGGGTATGGCTACACCTTC. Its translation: CASTKGGAGYGYTF.

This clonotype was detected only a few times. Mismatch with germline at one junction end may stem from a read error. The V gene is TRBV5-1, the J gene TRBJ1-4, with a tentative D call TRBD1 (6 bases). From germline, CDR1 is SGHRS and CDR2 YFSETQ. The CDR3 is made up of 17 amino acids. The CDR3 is CASRLGPTGSTNEKLFF. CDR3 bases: TGCGCCAGCAGGTTGGGTCCTACAGGGTCCACTAATGAAAAACTGTTTTTT.

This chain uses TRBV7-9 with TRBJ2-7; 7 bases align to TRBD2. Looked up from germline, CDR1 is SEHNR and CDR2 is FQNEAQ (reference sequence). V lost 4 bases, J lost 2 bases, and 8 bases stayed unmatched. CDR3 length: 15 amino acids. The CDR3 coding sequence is TGTGCCAGCAGCTCGTATGGGACTACCACCTACGAGCAGTACTTC. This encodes CASSSYGTTTYEQYF.

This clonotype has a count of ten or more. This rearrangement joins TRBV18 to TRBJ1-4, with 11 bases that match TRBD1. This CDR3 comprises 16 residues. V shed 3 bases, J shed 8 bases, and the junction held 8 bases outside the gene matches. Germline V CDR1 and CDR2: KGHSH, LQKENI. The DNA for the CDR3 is TGTGCCAGCTCACCGAAGATCGGGACAGGGGGAGAAAAACTGTTTTTT. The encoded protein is CASSPKIGTGGEKLFF.

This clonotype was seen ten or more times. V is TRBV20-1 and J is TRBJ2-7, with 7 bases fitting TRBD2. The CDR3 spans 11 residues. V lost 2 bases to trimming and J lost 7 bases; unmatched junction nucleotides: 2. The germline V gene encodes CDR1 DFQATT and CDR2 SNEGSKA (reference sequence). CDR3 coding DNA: TGCAGTGCTAGAATCGGGAGGGAGCAGTACTTC. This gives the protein CSARIGREQYF.

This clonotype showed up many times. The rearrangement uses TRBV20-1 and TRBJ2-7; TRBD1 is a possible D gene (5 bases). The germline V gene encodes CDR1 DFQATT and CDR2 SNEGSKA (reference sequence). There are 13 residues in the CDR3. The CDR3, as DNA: TGCAGCTCAGTTCGCAGGGTCCCCTACGAGCAGTACTTC. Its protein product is CSSVRRVPYEQYF.

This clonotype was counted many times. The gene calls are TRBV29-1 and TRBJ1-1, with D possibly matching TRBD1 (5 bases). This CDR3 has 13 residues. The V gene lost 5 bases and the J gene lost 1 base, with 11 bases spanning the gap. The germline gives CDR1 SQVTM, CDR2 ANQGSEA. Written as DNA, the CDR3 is TGCAGCGTTCATGGACACCCGAACACTGAAGCTTTCTTT. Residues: CSVHGHPNTEAFF.

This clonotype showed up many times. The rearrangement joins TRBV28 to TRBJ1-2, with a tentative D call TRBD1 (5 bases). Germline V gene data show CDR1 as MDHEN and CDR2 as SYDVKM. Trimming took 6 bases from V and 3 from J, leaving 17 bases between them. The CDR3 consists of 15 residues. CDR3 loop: CASRQGTGGDYGYTF. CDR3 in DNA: TGTGCCAGCAGGCAAGGAACAGGAGGGGACTATGGCTACACCTTC.

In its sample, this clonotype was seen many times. This CDR3 reads CASSLGGGYEQFF. The CDR3 DNA reads TGCGCCAGCAGCTTGGGCGGGGGCTATGAGCAGTTCTTC. The chain joins TRBV5-1 to TRBJ2-1, with D possibly being TRBD2 (7 bases). This CDR3 region has 13 residues. Trimming shortened V by 0 bases and J by 8 bases, and 9 bases separated the two germline ends. Germline V gene lookup returns CDR1 SGHRS and CDR2 YFSETQ.

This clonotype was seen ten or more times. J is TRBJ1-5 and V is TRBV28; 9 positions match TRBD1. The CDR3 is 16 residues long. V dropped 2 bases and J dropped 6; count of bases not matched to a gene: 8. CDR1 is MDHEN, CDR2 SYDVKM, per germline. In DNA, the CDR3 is TGTGCCAGCAGTTTACCTGGGACAGGGTATAGTCAGCCCCAGCATTTT. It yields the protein CASSLPGTGYSQPQHF.

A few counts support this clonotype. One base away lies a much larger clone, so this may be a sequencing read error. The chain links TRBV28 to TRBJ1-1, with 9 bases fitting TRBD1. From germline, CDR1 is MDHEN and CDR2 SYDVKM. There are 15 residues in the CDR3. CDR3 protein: CASSYRGRVGTEASF. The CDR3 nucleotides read TGTGCCAGCAGTTACAGGGGGCGCGTAGGCACTGAAGCTTCCTTT.

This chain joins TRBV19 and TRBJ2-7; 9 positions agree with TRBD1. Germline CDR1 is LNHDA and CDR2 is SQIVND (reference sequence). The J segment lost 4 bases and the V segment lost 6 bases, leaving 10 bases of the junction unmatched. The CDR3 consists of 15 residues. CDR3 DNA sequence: TGTGCCAGTAGATTGACAGGGGGTTACGGATACGAGCAGTACTTC. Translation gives CASRLTGGYGYEQYF.

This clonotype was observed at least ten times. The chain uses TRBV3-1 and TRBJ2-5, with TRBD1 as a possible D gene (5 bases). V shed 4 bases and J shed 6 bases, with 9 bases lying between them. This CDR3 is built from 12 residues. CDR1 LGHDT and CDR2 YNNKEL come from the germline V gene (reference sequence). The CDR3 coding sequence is TGTGCCAGCAGCCCCCCAGGGAAGACCCAGTACTTC. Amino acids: CASSPPGKTQYF.

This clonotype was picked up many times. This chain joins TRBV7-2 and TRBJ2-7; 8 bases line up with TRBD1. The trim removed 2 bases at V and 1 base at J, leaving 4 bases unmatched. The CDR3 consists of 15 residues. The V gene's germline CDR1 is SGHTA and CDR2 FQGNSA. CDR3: CASSLQGAGSYEQYF. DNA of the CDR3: TGTGCCAGCAGCTTACAGGGGGCAGGGTCCTACGAGCAGTACTTC. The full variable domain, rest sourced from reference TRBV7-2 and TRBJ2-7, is GAGVSQSPSNKVTEKGKDVELRCDPISGHTALYWYRQSLGQGLEFLIYFQGNSAPDKSGLPSDRFSAERTGGSVSTLTIQRTQQEDSAVYLCASSLQGAGSYEQYFGPGTRLTVT.

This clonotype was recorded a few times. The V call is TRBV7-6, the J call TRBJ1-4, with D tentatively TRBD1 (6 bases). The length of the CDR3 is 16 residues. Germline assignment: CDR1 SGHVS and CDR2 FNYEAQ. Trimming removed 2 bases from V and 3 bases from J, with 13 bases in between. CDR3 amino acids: CASSLWGARANEKLFF. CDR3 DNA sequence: TGTGCCAGCAGCTTATGGGGGGCGCGGGCTAATGAAAAACTGTTTTTT.

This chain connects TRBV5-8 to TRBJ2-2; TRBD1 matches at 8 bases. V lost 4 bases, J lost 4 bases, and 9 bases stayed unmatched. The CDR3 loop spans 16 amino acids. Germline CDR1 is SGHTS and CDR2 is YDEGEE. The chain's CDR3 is CASSRGQAKSTGELFF. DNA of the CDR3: TGTGCCAGCAGCAGGGGACAGGCAAAATCCACCGGGGAGCTGTTTTTT. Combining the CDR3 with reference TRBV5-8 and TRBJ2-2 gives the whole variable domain EAGVTQSPTHLIKTRGQQATLRCSPISGHTSVYWYQQALGLGLQFLLWYDEGEERNRGNFPPRFSGRQFPNYSSELNVNALELEDSALYLCASSRGQAKSTGELFFGEGSRLTVL.

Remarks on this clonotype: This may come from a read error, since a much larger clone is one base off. CDR3 in DNA: TGTGCCTGGAGGCGGGGGGCGAACACCGGGGAGCTGGTTTTT. Amino acids: CAWRRGANTGELVF. The chain is built from TRBV30 and TRBJ2-2; TRBD2 matches 8 bases. The CDR3 has 14 residues. Per the germline V gene, CDR1 is GTSNPN and CDR2 is SVGIG (reference sequence).

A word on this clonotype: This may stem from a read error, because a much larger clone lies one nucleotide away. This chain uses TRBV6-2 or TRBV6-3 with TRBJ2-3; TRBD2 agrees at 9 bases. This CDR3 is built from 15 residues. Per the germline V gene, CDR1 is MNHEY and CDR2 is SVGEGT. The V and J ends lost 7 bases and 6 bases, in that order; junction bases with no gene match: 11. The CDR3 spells CASNSLAGKVDTQYF. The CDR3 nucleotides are TGTGCCAGCAACTCCCTAGCGGGAAAGGTGGATACGCAGTATTTT.

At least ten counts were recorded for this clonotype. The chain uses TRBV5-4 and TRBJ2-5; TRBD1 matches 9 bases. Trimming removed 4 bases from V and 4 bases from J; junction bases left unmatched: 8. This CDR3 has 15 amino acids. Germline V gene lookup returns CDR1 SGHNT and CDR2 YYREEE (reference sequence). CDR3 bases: TGTGCCAGCAGCCTCCGGGACAGGGTTCGAGAGACCCAGTACTTC. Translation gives CASSLRDRVRETQYF.

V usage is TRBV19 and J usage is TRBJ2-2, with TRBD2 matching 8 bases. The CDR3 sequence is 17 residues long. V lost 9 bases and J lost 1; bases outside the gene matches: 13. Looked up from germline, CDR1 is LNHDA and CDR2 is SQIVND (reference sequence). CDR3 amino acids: CASKVWGSGMNTGELFF. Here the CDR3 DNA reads TGTGCCAGCAAAGTTTGGGGTAGCGGGATGAACACCGGGGAGCTGTTTTTT.

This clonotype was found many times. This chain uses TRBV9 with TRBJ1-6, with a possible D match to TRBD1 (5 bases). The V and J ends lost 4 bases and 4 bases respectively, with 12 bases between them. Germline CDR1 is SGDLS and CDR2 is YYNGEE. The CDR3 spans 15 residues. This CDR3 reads CASSPGGDYNSPLHF. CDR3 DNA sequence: TGTGCCAGCAGCCCCGGAGGGGATTATAATTCACCCCTCCACTTT.

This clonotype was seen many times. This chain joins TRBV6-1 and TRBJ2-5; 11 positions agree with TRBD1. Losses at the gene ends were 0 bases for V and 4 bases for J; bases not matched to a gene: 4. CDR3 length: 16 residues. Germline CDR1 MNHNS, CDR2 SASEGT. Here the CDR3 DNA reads TGTGCCAGCAGTGAAGCGCAGGGACAGGGGGGAGAGACCCAGTACTTC. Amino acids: CASSEAQGQGGETQYF.

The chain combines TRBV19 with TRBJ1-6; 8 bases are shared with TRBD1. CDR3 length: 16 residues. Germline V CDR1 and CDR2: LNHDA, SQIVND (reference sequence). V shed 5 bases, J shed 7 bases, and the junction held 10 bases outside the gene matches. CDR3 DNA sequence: TGTGCCAGTAGTCTAGGGACAGGAACTGAGAATTCACCCCTCCACTTT. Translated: CASSLGTGTENSPLHF.

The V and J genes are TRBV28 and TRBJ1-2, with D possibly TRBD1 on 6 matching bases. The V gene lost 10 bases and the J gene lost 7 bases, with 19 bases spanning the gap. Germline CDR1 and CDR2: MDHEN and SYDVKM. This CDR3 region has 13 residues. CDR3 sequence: CATTRGTLGGYTF. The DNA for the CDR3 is TGTGCCACCACCAGGGGTACCCTAGGTGGCTACACCTTC.

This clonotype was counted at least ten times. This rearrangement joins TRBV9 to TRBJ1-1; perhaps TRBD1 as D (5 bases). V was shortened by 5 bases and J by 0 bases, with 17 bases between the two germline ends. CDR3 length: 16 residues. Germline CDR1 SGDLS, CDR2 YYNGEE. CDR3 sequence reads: CASSPVDQTVNTEAFF. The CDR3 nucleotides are TGTGCCAGCAGTCCGGTTGACCAGACAGTGAACACTGAAGCTTTCTTT.

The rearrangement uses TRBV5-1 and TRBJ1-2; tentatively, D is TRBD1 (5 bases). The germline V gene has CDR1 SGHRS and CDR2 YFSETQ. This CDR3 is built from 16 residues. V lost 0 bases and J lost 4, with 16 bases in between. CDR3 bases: TGCGCCAGCAGCTTGGGGGGGACCGGGGTTTCCTATGGCTACACCTTC. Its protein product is CASSLGGTGVSYGYTF.

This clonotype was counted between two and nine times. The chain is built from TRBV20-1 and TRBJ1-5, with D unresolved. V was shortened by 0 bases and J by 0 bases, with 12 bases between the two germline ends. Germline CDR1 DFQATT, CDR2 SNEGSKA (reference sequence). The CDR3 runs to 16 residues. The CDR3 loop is CSAREFLRGSNQPQHF. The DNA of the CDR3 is TGCAGTGCTAGAGAGTTTCTACGGGGTAGCAATCAGCCCCAGCATTTT.

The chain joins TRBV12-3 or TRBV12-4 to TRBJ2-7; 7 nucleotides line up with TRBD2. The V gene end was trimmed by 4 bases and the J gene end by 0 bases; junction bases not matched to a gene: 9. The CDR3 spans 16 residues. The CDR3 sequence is CASSSSLGGSSYEQYF. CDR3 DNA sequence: TGTGCCAGCAGTTCCTCCTTGGGAGGGAGCTCCTACGAGCAGTACTTC.